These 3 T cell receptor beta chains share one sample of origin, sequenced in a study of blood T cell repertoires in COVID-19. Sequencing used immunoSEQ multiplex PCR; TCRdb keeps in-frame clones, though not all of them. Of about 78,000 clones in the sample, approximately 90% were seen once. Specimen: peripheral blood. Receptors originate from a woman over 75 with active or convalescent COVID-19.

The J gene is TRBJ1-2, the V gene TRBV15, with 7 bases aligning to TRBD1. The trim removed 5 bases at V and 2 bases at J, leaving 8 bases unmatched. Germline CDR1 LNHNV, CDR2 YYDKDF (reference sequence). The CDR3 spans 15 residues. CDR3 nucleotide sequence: TGTGCCACCAGCTCACAGGGGCGGAAAAACTATGGCTACACCTTC. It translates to CATSSQGRKNYGYTF.

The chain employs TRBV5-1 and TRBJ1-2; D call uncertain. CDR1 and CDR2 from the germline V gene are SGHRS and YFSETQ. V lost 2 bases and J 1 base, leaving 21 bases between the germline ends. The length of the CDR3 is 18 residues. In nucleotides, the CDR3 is TGCGCCAGCAGCTTAATTCTCGACTATAGGAGCCTTAACTATGGCTACACCTTC. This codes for CASSLILDYRSLNYGYTF.

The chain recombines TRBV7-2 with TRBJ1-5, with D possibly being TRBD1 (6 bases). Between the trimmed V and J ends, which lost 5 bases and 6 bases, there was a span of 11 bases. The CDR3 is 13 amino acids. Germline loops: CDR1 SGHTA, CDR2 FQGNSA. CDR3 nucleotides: TGTGCCAGCAGCCCCAGGACAGCTCAGCCCCAGCATTTT. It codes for CASSPRTAQPQHF.